This T cell receptor beta chain was identified in a study of regulatory T cells in long-lasting Graves disease. This clonotype was recorded many times. The TCR beta library used iRepertoire HTBI primers with Arm-PCR amplification of CDR3. TCRdb reprocessed the multiplex PCR reads with MiXCR, giving one entry per CDR3 protein. This sample has 250,000 to 300,000 distinct CDR3 sequences, with 18% found just once. This sample's time point: newly diagnosed GD, antithyroid drugs for less than 3 months. From RNA extracted from PBMCs, the TCR library was made. The V segment lost 1 base and the J segment 9 bases; nucleotides outside the gene matches: 9. Germline V gene sequence: CDR1 SGHNT, CDR2 YYREEE (reference sequence). The CDR3 runs 15 residues. A further study also used this sample, focusing on T cells in Graves' hyperthyroidism and ophthalmopathy.

The source was peripheral blood mononuclear cells (PBMCs), collected at new diagnosis, from a patient treated with antithyroid drugs. The sequence was obtained from a woman aged 25 to 39 with Graves disease. J is TRBJ2-1 and V is TRBV5-4, with 8 bases identical to TRBD2. The DNA for the CDR3 is TGTGCCAGCAGCTTGAAGTCTAGCGGGTCGTTTGAGCAGTTCTTC. It is translated as CASSLKSSGSFEQFF.